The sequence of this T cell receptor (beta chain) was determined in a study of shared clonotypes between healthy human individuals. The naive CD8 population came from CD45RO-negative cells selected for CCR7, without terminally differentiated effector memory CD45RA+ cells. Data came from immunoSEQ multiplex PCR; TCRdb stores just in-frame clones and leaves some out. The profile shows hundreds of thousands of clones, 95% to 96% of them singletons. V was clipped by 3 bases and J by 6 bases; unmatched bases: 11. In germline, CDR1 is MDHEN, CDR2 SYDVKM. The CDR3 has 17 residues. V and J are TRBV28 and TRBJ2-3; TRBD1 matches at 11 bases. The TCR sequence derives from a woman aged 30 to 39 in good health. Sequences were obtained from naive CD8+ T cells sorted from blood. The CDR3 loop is CASSLGLRTGGMDTQYF. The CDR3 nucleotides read TGTGCCAGCAGTTTGGGGCTTAGGACAGGGGGCATGGATACGCAGTATTTT.